These 8 T cell receptor beta chains share one sample of origin, sequenced in a study of T-cell memory formation after mild COVID-19. TCRdb re-called the 5' RACE reads through MiXCR, storing one row per CDR3 protein. The sample carries roughly 480,000 distinct CDR3 sequences, around 27% recorded once. Sequenced: PBMCs or a T cell subset sorted from them (not recorded which). Receptors originate from an adult woman who had mild COVID-19 (a few samples of this study predate the infection). Cell type and time point are not known.

This clonotype was detected ten times or more. The chain employs TRBV5-1 and TRBJ1-1; no clear D gene. Germline loops: CDR1 SGHRS, CDR2 YFSETQ. The germline V and J ends were trimmed by 1 base and 0 bases, with 4 bases remaining between them. The CDR3 covers 13 residues. The CDR3 DNA reads as TGCGCCAGCAGCTTGAACCTGAACACTGAAGCTTTCTTT. This translates into CASSLNLNTEAFF.

This chain connects TRBV4-1 to TRBJ2-7; D uncertain. This CDR3 has 13 amino acids. Germline V gene data show CDR1 as MGHRA and CDR2 as YSYEKL. Between the trimmed V and J ends, which lost 1 base and 6 bases, there was a span of 10 bases. CDR3 in DNA: TGCGCCAGCAGCCAAGTGAAACAGAGCGAGCAGTACTTC. It yields the protein CASSQVKQSEQYF.

The rearrangement uses TRBV5-6 and TRBJ2-5; D is unresolved. CDR1 and CDR2 (germline): SGHDT, YYEEEE. The V gene lost 2 bases and the J gene lost 4 bases, with 15 bases spanning the gap. The CDR3 has 15 residues. The CDR3 loop reads CASSFVRPLVETQYF. The CDR3 nucleotides are TGTGCCAGCAGCTTCGTCCGGCCTCTAGTAGAGACCCAGTACTTC.

The CDR3 loop is CASSQSQGTGYTEAFF. CDR3 sequence (DNA): TGTGCCAGCAGCCAAAGCCAGGGCACAGGGTACACTGAAGCTTTCTTT. The rearrangement uses TRBV14 and TRBJ1-1; D may be TRBD1 (6 bases). Between the trimmed V and J ends, which lost 2 bases and 3 bases, there was a span of 16 bases. CDR1 is SGHDN, CDR2 FVKESK, per germline. CDR3 length: 16 residues.

The genes are TRBV12-3 or TRBV12-4 and TRBJ2-7, with 8 nucleotides matching TRBD1. This CDR3 has 15 amino acids. Trimming took 3 bases from V and 0 from J; bases not matched to a gene: 4. CDR3: CASSFKGQVSYEQYF. The DNA of the CDR3 is TGTGCCAGCAGTTTTAAGGGACAGGTCTCCTACGAGCAGTACTTC.

This clonotype came up a few times. This sequence joins TRBV7-6 and TRBJ2-1, with TRBD1 as a possible D gene (5 bases). Germline lookup yields CDR1 SGHVS and CDR2 FNYEAQ. The CDR3 is made up of 16 amino acids. Trimming shortened V by 1 base and J by 1 base, and 11 bases separated the two germline ends. DNA of the CDR3: TGTGCCAGCAGCTTAGAGCGCGGACAATCCTACAATGAGCAGTTCTTC. It is translated as CASSLERGQSYNEQFF.

This clonotype was recorded a few times. The chain is built from TRBV7-8 and TRBJ2-5; maybe TRBD2 (5 bases). The CDR3 loop spans 15 amino acids. The V and J ends lost 0 bases and 0 bases respectively, with 8 bases between them. Germline V gives CDR1 SGHVS, CDR2 FQNEAQ. In nucleotides, the CDR3 is TGTGCCAGCAGCTTAGCGGAGGACTACCAAGAGACCCAGTACTTC. This codes for CASSLAEDYQETQYF.

This clonotype was seen ten or more times. V usage is TRBV7-9 and J usage is TRBJ2-7; 10 positions agree with TRBD2. CDR1 is SEHNR, CDR2 FQNEAQ, per germline (reference sequence). This CDR3 comprises 15 residues. Unmatched junction bases numbered 2, after V lost 1 base and J lost 2 bases. In DNA, the CDR3 is TGTGCCAGCAGCTTAGGACTAGCGGGCACCTACGAGCAGTACTTC. Protein sequence: CASSLGLAGTYEQYF.